These 24 T cell receptor beta chains share one sample of origin, sequenced in a study of Graves' ophthalmopathy and Graves' hyperthyroidism. The authors amplified TCR beta CDR3 regions from RNA transcripts. HTBI primers were employed in first-round RT-PCR, then a second-round multiplex PCR followed. TCRdb used MiXCR to reprocess the multiplex PCR reads, holding one entry per CDR3 protein. The table has about 620,000 distinct CDR3 sequences, 22% seen once. The sequenced material came from peripheral blood. These receptor sequences come from a woman aged 18 to 35 with stable Graves' hyperthyroidism. Some clones in this sample may be carry-over from other donors' samples.

The chain combines TRBV3-1 with TRBJ2-5, with 7 nucleotides matching TRBD2. V shed 7 bases, J shed 7 bases, and the junction held 12 bases outside the gene matches. The germline CDR1 and CDR2 sequences are LGHDT and YNNKEL (reference sequence). The CDR3 runs 14 residues. The CDR3 loop reads CASTQQAGSPTQYF. The CDR3 region has the DNA TGTGCCAGCACCCAGCAAGCGGGGAGCCCGACCCAGTACTTC.

This clonotype was counted ten times or more. The rearrangement uses TRBV6-4 and TRBJ2-5, with TRBD2 identical over 16 bases. The CDR3 loop spans 20 amino acids. Unmatched junction bases numbered 15, after V lost 8 bases and J lost 0 bases. The V gene's germline CDR1 is MRHNA and CDR2 SNTAGT. Here the CDR3 reads CASLRPSGTSGGADQETQYF. CDR3 in DNA: TGTGCCAGCCTTCGCCCATCCGGGACTAGCGGGGGGGCGGACCAAGAGACCCAGTACTTC.

This clonotype was counted at least ten times. CDR3 DNA: TGTGCCACCAGCAGAGATTTACTACAGGGGAAGGAGGAGACCCAGTACTTC. Its protein product is CATSRDLLQGKEETQYF. The J gene is TRBJ2-5, the V gene TRBV15; 7 positions agree with TRBD1. Trimming at V came to 0 bases and at J to 5 bases, leaving 12 bases not matched to a gene. The germline CDR1 and CDR2 sequences are LNHNV and YYDKDF (reference sequence). The CDR3 loop spans 17 amino acids.

This clonotype has just a few counts. V and J are TRBV12-5 and TRBJ1-1, with 7 bases that match TRBD1. Germline values: CDR1 LGHNT, CDR2 FRNRAP. Losses at the gene ends were 5 bases for V and 3 bases for J; bases not matched to a gene: 9. This CDR3 has 15 amino acids. CDR3: CASGLEGAEDTEAFF. The CDR3 DNA reads as TGTGCTAGTGGTCTGGAGGGGGCGGAGGACACTGAAGCTTTCTTT.

This clonotype was recorded many times. V and J are TRBV7-2 and TRBJ2-2; D is unclear. The V end was cut by 1 base, the J end by 0 bases, with 6 bases between. Germline V gene sequence: CDR1 SGHTA, CDR2 FQGNSA. This CDR3 has 15 residues. In DNA form, the CDR3 reads TGTGCCAGCAGCTTAGTGCGGCCGAACACCGGGGAGCTGTTTTTT. Translation gives CASSLVRPNTGELFF.

This clonotype was seen more than once but under ten times. CDR3 sequence: CASSFFEAAFF. CDR3 coding DNA: TGTGCCAGCAGCTTCTTCGAAGCGGCTTTCTTT. J is TRBJ1-1 and V is TRBV5-5; D remains unclear. This CDR3 comprises 11 residues. The germline V gene has CDR1 SGHKS and CDR2 YYEKEE (reference sequence). V lost 2 bases and J 11 bases, leaving 10 bases between the germline ends.

The chain couples TRBV30 to TRBJ2-2; D call uncertain. The V and J ends lost 0 bases and 6 bases respectively, with 8 bases between them. The germline V gene has CDR1 GTSNPN and CDR2 SVGIG (reference sequence). The CDR3 contains 13 residues. CDR3 region: CAWSVRVAGELFF. The CDR3 DNA follows: TGTGCCTGGAGTGTTAGGGTGGCCGGGGAGCTGTTTTTT.

The rearrangement joins TRBV6-5 to TRBJ2-7; 7 nucleotides line up with TRBD1. Germline CDR1 MNHEY, CDR2 SVGAGI. J gave up 6 bases and V 4 bases, and 9 bases lay outside the gene matches. The CDR3 spans 14 residues. CDR3: CASSSSTGKGEQYF. The CDR3 region has the DNA TGTGCCAGCAGTTCCTCGACAGGGAAGGGCGAGCAGTACTTC.

This clonotype was recorded a few times. J is TRBJ2-5 and V is TRBV24-1; D is unresolved. Looked up from germline, CDR1 is KGHDR and CDR2 is SFDVKD. The germline V and J ends were trimmed by 3 bases and 2 bases, with 6 bases remaining between them. The CDR3 is 13 residues long. DNA of the CDR3: TGTGCCACCAGTGATCTAGGTCAAGAGACCCAGTACTTC. It yields the protein CATSDLGQETQYF.

This clonotype has ten or more counts. V gene TRBV20-1 combines with J gene TRBJ2-4; 7 positions match TRBD1. The V gene end was trimmed by 6 bases and the J gene end by 0 bases; junction bases not matched to a gene: 8. The germline V gene has CDR1 DFQATT and CDR2 SNEGSKA (reference sequence). This CDR3 has 15 amino acids. The CDR3 DNA is TGCAGTGCAACGGACAGGCAACTAGCCAAAAACATTCAGTACTTC. Translated: CSATDRQLAKNIQYF.

The chain recombines TRBV10-3 with TRBJ2-5; no clear D gene. The V and J ends lost 8 bases and 7 bases respectively, with 11 bases between them. The CDR3 consists of 11 residues. Germline CDR1 ENHRY, CDR2 SYGVKD. CDR3: CAIGRERTQYF. The CDR3 DNA reads as TGTGCCATCGGACGAGAGAGGACCCAGTACTTC.

Worth noting for this clonotype: A much larger clone is a single base away; this may be a read error. The final CDR3 position lacks the conserved phenylalanine or tryptophan, pointing to a likely read error. This chain joins TRBV2 and TRBJ1-1; D is unresolved. Per the germline V gene, CDR1 is SNHLY and CDR2 is FYNNEI. V lost 8 bases, J lost 7 bases, and 5 bases lay in between. This CDR3 has 9 amino acids. CDR3 bases: TGTGCCAGCGGCCATGAAGCTTTCCTT. Encoded protein: CASGHEAFL.

This clonotype was counted at least ten times. The V gene is TRBV12-3 or TRBV12-4, the J gene TRBJ2-5, with a possible D match to TRBD2 (6 bases). Trimming stripped 5 bases from V and 2 bases from J, with 21 bases between. This CDR3 spans 17 amino acids. The CDR3 coding sequence is TGTGCCAGCAGTCAGCCCGGACTACGCCGGGGGCAAGAGACCCAGTACTTC. Translation: CASSQPGLRRGQETQYF.

A note on this clonotype: The junction does not match germline at one end; this may be a read error. Written as DNA, the CDR3 is TGTGCCAGCAGCTTGATGACAGTCCTCTCCTACGATCAGTACTTC. Residues: CASSLMTVLSYDQYF. The chain uses TRBV7-2 and TRBJ2-7; maybe TRBD1 (5 bases). The CDR3 length is 15 residues. The germline V gene has CDR1 SGHTA and CDR2 FQGNSA.

This clonotype was picked up many times. The chain links TRBV6-2 or TRBV6-3 to TRBJ1-2; 8 bases fit TRBD1. The V and J ends lost 0 bases and 4 bases, in that order; junction bases with no gene match: 13. This CDR3 is 18 amino acids long. Germline V gene lookup returns CDR1 MNHEY and CDR2 SVGEGT. The CDR3 sequence is CASSYSTGRGLVSYGYTF. The CDR3 region has the DNA TGTGCCAGCAGTTACTCGACTGGCAGGGGGCTGGTTAGCTATGGCTACACCTTC.

This clonotype was seen ten or more times. The chain couples TRBV29-1 to TRBJ2-7; D not resolved. Per germline, CDR1 SQVTM and CDR2 ANQGSEA. This CDR3 has 13 amino acids. The ends were cut back, 4 bases at V and 2 bases at J, with 12 bases in the middle. The CDR3 bases are TGCAGCGTTGCTAAGCAGGCCGCCTACGAGCAGTACTTC. Translation: CSVAKQAAYEQYF.

V and J are TRBV12-3 or TRBV12-4 and TRBJ1-2; 9 bases are shared with TRBD1. This CDR3 is 18 amino acids long. V trimming: 5 bases; J trimming: 3 bases; junction bases outside the gene matches: 16. The CDR3: CASSRRPPGTGLDYGYTF. The CDR3 bases are TGTGCCAGCAGTAGGAGGCCACCCGGGACAGGGTTGGACTATGGCTACACCTTC.

In its sample, this clonotype was seen a few times. This sequence joins TRBV12-3 or TRBV12-4 and TRBJ2-5, with D maybe TRBD2 (6 bases). The length of the CDR3 is 12 residues. V was cut by 4 bases and J by 5 bases, with 8 bases left in between. The CDR3: CASSWTKETQYF. In nucleotides, the CDR3 is TGTGCCAGCAGTTGGACTAAGGAGACCCAGTACTTC.

The chain has TRBV11-2 and TRBJ1-2; D may be TRBD1 (5 bases). This CDR3 contains 16 residues. Germline assignment: CDR1 SGHAT and CDR2 FQNNGV. Trimming cost V 0 bases and J 4 bases, with 15 bases left between them. For the CDR3, the DNA is TGTGCCAGCAGCTTAGAAGGGCGGGGGGGTAGCTATGGCTACACCTTC. Translating gives CASSLEGRGGSYGYTF.

This clonotype was found many times. The chain recombines TRBV7-2 with TRBJ2-5; no firm D call. This CDR3 comprises 13 residues. Trimming pared 8 bases from V and 2 bases from J, leaving 12 bases between. Germline V gives CDR1 SGHTA, CDR2 FQGNSA. In nucleotides, the CDR3 is TGTGCCAGCGAAGCCGGGTTTCAAGAGACCCAGTACTTC. This translates into CASEAGFQETQYF.

This clonotype was seen repeatedly, ten times or more. V and J are TRBV12-3 or TRBV12-4 and TRBJ1-1; perhaps TRBD1 as D (6 bases). V was cut by 6 bases and J by 9 bases, with 11 bases left in between. CDR3 length: 11 amino acids. CDR3 DNA sequence: TGTGCCAGCAGACAGGACAGCCAAGCTTTCTTT. Residues: CASRQDSQAFF.

This clonotype was detected ten times or more. This chain joins TRBV28 and TRBJ2-2; 13 nucleotides agree with TRBD2. Trimming cost V 6 bases and J 1 base; bases outside gene matches: 5. The germline V gene encodes CDR1 MDHEN and CDR2 SYDVKM. This CDR3 has 17 residues. CDR3 DNA: TGTGCCAGCAGGCCGGGACTAGCGGGAATGAACACCGGGGAGCTGTTTTTT. It is translated as CASRPGLAGMNTGELFF. The complete variable domain, with remaining parts taken from reference TRBV28 and TRBJ2-2, reads DVKVTQSSRYLVKRTGEKVFLECVQDMDHENMFWYRQDPGLGLRLIYFSYDVKMKEKGDIPEGYSVSREKKERFSLILESASTNQTSMYLCASRPGLAGMNTGELFFGEGSRLTVL.

This clonotype showed up many times. J is TRBJ2-5 and V is TRBV6-1; no clear D gene. The V end was cut by 6 bases, the J end by 4 bases, with 6 bases between. CDR3 length: 11 residues. Germline lookup yields CDR1 MNHNS and CDR2 SASEGT. The DNA for the CDR3 is TGTGCCAGCAGGACCCCAGAGACCCAGTACTTC. Its translation: CASRTPETQYF.

This clonotype came up a few times. This sequence joins TRBV7-9 and TRBJ1-6, with D possibly TRBD1 on 5 matching bases. This CDR3 is built from 16 residues. V gave up 4 bases and J gave up 3 bases, with 13 bases separating them. Per the germline V gene, CDR1 is SEHNR and CDR2 is FQNEAQ (reference sequence). The CDR3 sequence is CASSSSRGSYNSPLHF. The CDR3 DNA follows: TGTGCCAGCAGCTCCTCCCGGGGGAGCTATAATTCACCCCTCCACTTT.